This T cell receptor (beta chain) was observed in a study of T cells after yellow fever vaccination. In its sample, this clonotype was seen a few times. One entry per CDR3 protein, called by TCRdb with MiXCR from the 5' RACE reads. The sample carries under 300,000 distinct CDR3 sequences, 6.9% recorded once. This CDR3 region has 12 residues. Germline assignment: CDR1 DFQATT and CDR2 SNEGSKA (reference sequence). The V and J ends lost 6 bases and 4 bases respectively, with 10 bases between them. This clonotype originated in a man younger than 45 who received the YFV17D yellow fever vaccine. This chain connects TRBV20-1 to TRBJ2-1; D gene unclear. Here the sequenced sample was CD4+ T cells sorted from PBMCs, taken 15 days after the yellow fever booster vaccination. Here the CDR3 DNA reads TGCAGTGCCGCCCCACCTTACAATGAGCAGTTCTTC. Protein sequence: CSAAPPYNEQFF.